This passage covers 26 T cell receptor beta chains from one sample sequenced in a study of vaccination effects on CD4 cells after COVID-19. The method was immunoSEQ multiplex PCR; TCRdb's version includes in-frame clones alone and lacks a portion of them. The sample comprises roughly 23,000 clones, roughly three quarters of which are singletons, and over 15% rests with the top ten. Sequencing followed a ViraFEST assay step that expanded antigen-specific CD4+ T cells with viral peptide pools. When around 9 days of culture had elapsed, CD4+ T cells were isolated. The infection with SARS-CoV-2 (confirmed by PCR) occurred in this person between March and December 2020. The antigens for these receptors are not known. Sequenced material: CD4+ T cells from PBMCs cultured with SARS-CoV-2 spike peptides, taken before COVID-19 vaccination. The receptors shown here come from a human donor who had a prior SARS-CoV-2 infection.

V gene TRBV5-1 combines with J gene TRBJ2-5; 9 bases are shared with TRBD1. The junction had 6 bases not matched to a gene; V was cut back by 2 bases and J by 4 bases. Germline lookup yields CDR1 SGHRS and CDR2 YFSETQ. The CDR3 is 15 amino acids. The CDR3 sequence is CASSFSQGAGETQYF. The CDR3 DNA reads TGCGCCAGCAGCTTTTCACAGGGGGCGGGAGAGACCCAGTACTTC.

The chain recombines TRBV10-2 with TRBJ2-7; D is uncertain. V lost 9 bases, J lost 2 bases, and 14 bases lay in between. Germline V gives CDR1 WSHSY, CDR2 SAAADI. The CDR3 extends over 13 amino acids. The CDR3 DNA is TGCGCCAGTGCAGAAGCCCCGGCCTACGAGCAGTACTTC. This codes for CASAEAPAYEQYF.

This clone was detected a few times. The rearrangement uses TRBV5-6 and TRBJ1-3, with unresolved D. This CDR3 contains 14 residues. V was shortened by 4 bases and J by 0 bases, with 8 bases between the two germline ends. Germline V gene lookup returns CDR1 SGHDT and CDR2 YYEEEE. The CDR3 DNA follows: TGTGCCAGCAGCGGTCTCAGCTCTGGAAACACCATATATTTT. As protein: CASSGLSSGNTIYF.

CDR3 DNA: TGCGCCAGCAGCGAGACAGGGCCCACCGGGGAGCTGTTTTTT. Its translation: CASSETGPTGELFF. The rearrangement joins TRBV5-1 to TRBJ2-2; 7 nucleotides align to TRBD1. The CDR3 runs to 14 residues. V shed 4 bases and J 4 bases; nucleotides not matched to a gene: 4. CDR1 is SGHRS and CDR2 is YFSETQ in the germline V gene.

The chain links TRBV19 to TRBJ2-7; D is undetermined. Germline CDR1 and CDR2: LNHDA and SQIVND (reference sequence). The CDR3 contains 15 residues. Trimming removed 4 bases at V and 3 bases at J, with 16 bases between. Here the CDR3 reads CASSRRFGPRYEQYF. The CDR3 nucleotides read TGTGCCAGTAGTAGGCGCTTCGGGCCCCGCTACGAGCAGTACTTC.

The V gene is TRBV29-1, the J gene TRBJ2-7; D is undetermined. The CDR3 length is 15 residues. V was trimmed by 4 bases and J by 2 bases, leaving 18 bases between them. Germline loops: CDR1 SQVTM, CDR2 ANQGSEA. For the CDR3, the DNA is TGCAGCGTTGTTTTCTCGATCGGAAGAGCCTACGAGCAGTACTTC. It encodes CSVVFSIGRAYEQYF.

This chain links TRBV4-2 with TRBJ2-3; TRBD2 aligns across 8 bases. The V and J ends lost 4 bases and 3 bases, in that order; junction bases with no gene match: 6. Germline CDR1 reads LGHNA; CDR2 reads YNFKEQ. The length of the CDR3 is 15 residues. The CDR3 DNA sequence: TGTGCCAGCAGCCTCCGACTAGCGTCGACAGATACGCAGTATTTT. This codes for CASSLRLASTDTQYF.

The V and J genes are TRBV10-3 and TRBJ1-2, with D possibly TRBD1 on 6 matching bases. The germline CDR1 and CDR2 sequences are ENHRY and SYGVKD. The CDR3 contains 15 residues. Trimming shortened V by 2 bases and J by 3 bases, and 13 bases separated the two germline ends. The CDR3 spells CAISEGAGAYYGYTF. The CDR3, as DNA: TGTGCCATCAGTGAGGGGGCGGGGGCCTACTATGGCTACACCTTC.

The genes are TRBV24-1 and TRBJ1-1; D unclear. V lost 3 bases to trimming and J lost 0 bases, with 16 bases between them. This CDR3 spans 17 amino acids. Germline V gene lookup returns CDR1 KGHDR and CDR2 SFDVKD. The DNA of the CDR3 is TGTGCCACCAGTGATAATGCGGTCTGCCGATTGAACACTGAAGCTTTCTTT. Translated: CATSDNAVCRLNTEAFF.

This clone was seen only once. J is TRBJ2-1 and V is TRBV11-2; 9 bases fit TRBD2. Trimming cost V 1 base and J 6 bases; bases outside gene matches: 10. The CDR3 extends over 17 amino acids. CDR1 SGHAT and CDR2 FQNNGV come from the germline V gene. CDR3 coding DNA: TGTGCCAGCAGCTTAGTAGTCGTAGCGGGAGTTGGCAATGAGCAGTTCTTC. Protein: CASSLVVVAGVGNEQFF.

The J gene is TRBJ1-1, the V gene TRBV5-4; D gene unclear. The CDR3 is made up of 13 amino acids. CDR1 is SGHNT, CDR2 YYREEE, per germline (reference sequence). Trimming removed 0 bases from V and 0 bases from J, with 3 bases in between. The CDR3: CASSLVLNTEAFF. The CDR3, as DNA: TGTGCCAGCAGCTTGGTACTGAACACTGAAGCTTTCTTT.

This clone was seen a handful of times. This chain joins TRBV11-3 and TRBJ2-1; TRBD2 matches at 8 bases. The germline V gene has CDR1 SGHNT and CDR2 YENEEA. CDR3 length: 15 residues. With V trimmed by 5 bases and J by 2 bases, 5 bases remained unmatched. Here the CDR3 reads CASSLTSGPYNEQFF. The CDR3 bases are TGTGCCAGCAGCCTCACTAGCGGTCCCTACAATGAGCAGTTCTTC.

This chain joins TRBV29-1 and TRBJ2-2; 9 bases fit TRBD1. This CDR3 has 15 amino acids. The J segment lost 5 bases and the V segment lost 6 bases, leaving 10 bases of the junction unmatched. Germline V lookup: CDR1 SQVTM, CDR2 ANQGSEA. CDR3 DNA sequence: TGCAGCGTGCGACCGGGACAGGGTGAGACCGGGGAGCTGTTTTTT. Translated, it gives CSVRPGQGETGELFF.

The chain links TRBV18 to TRBJ1-1, with 7 positions matching TRBD1. V lost 3 bases to trimming and J lost 6 bases; unmatched junction nucleotides: 10. The CDR3 sequence is 15 residues long. The germline V gene has CDR1 KGHSH and CDR2 LQKENI. CDR3 coding DNA: TGTGCCAGCTCACCCCGACGAGACAGGGTCGCTGAAGCTTTCTTT. Amino acid sequence: CASSPRRDRVAEAFF.

This clone came up a few times. The CDR3 reads CASSLSRGYTEAFF. DNA for the CDR3: TGTGCCAGCAGCTTGAGCAGGGGCTACACTGAAGCTTTCTTT. The V gene is TRBV5-4, the J gene TRBJ1-1; a possible D gene is TRBD1 (6 bases). Germline values: CDR1 SGHNT, CDR2 YYREEE (reference sequence). Trimming cost V 1 base and J 3 bases, with 10 bases left between them. This CDR3 has 14 residues.

This chain links TRBV25-1 with TRBJ1-1; no firm D call. The germline gives CDR1 MGHDK, CDR2 SYGVNS. The CDR3 extends over 15 amino acids. The germline V and J ends were trimmed by 5 bases and 1 base, with 14 bases remaining between them. The CDR3 sequence is CASSSGGFRNTEAFF. CDR3 nucleotides: TGTGCCAGCAGTTCAGGCGGATTTAGGAACACTGAAGCTTTCTTT.

This clone showed up just once. The chain links TRBV3-1 (or the pseudogene TRBV3-2) to TRBJ2-2, with TRBD2 matching 9 bases. The CDR3 extends over 15 amino acids. V lost 4 bases, J lost 4 bases, and 4 bases stayed unmatched. CDR1 and CDR2 (germline): LGHDT, YNNKEL (reference sequence). The CDR3 DNA follows: TGTGCCAGCAGCCTGTGGACTAGCGCCACCGGGGAGCTGTTTTTT. Its translation is CASSLWTSATGELFF.

This rearrangement joins TRBV11-2 to TRBJ2-7; no firm D call. The CDR3 loop spans 14 amino acids. Germline CDR1 reads SGHAT; CDR2 reads FQNNGV. V was clipped by 5 bases and J by 2 bases, with 13 bases between them. CDR3 sequence (DNA): TGTGCCAGCAGCCCGAGACTGATACCCTACGAGCAGTACTTC. Its protein is CASSPRLIPYEQYF.

The chain joins TRBV15 to TRBJ1-2; tentative D call: TRBD1 (6 bases). The ends were cut back, 0 bases at V and 5 bases at J, with 13 bases in the middle. The CDR3 loop spans 15 amino acids. CDR1 is LNHNV, CDR2 YYDKDF, per germline (reference sequence). CDR3 sequence reads: CATSRDAGRGYGYTF. CDR3 nucleotides: TGTGCCACCAGCAGAGATGCTGGCAGGGGATATGGCTACACCTTC.

V usage is TRBV5-8 and J usage is TRBJ1-5; no reliable D call. V lost 0 bases to trimming and J lost 6 bases, with 7 bases between them. This CDR3 has 13 amino acids. Germline V gene data show CDR1 as SGHTS and CDR2 as YDEGEE. The CDR3 loop is CASSLGWGQPQHF. The CDR3, as DNA: TGTGCCAGCAGCTTGGGCTGGGGTCAGCCCCAGCATTTT. Variable domain in full (rest from reference TRBV5-8 and TRBJ1-5): EAGVTQSPTHLIKTRGQQATLRCSPISGHTSVYWYQQALGLGLQFLLWYDEGEERNRGNFPPRFSGRQFPNYSSELNVNALELEDSALYLCASSLGWGQPQHFGDGTRLSIL.

J is TRBJ1-2 and V is TRBV5-4; 8 bases fit TRBD1. Trimming took 4 bases from V and 3 from J; bases not matched to a gene: 5. Germline loops: CDR1 SGHNT, CDR2 YYREEE (reference sequence). The CDR3 sequence is 14 residues long. The CDR3 DNA reads as TGTGCCAGCAGCGGGGGACAGGAGCACTATGGCTACACCTTC. Its translation: CASSGGQEHYGYTF.

The genes are TRBV6-4 and TRBJ2-1; D might be TRBD2 (5 bases). The length of the CDR3 is 16 residues. Germline V gene data show CDR1 as MRHNA and CDR2 as SNTAGT. V dropped 7 bases and J dropped 0 bases, with 16 bases sitting between them. The CDR3 spells CASKAQVGSSYNEQFF. In DNA form, the CDR3 reads TGTGCCAGCAAGGCTCAGGTGGGGAGCTCCTACAATGAGCAGTTCTTC.

This clone was observed a few times. The chain joins TRBV30 to TRBJ2-3; D perhaps matches TRBD1 (5 bases). The CDR3 runs 16 residues. Germline CDR1 is GTSNPN and CDR2 is SVGIG (reference sequence). V gave up 2 bases and J gave up 0 bases, with 15 bases separating them. The CDR3: CAWSSPGITSTDTQYF. The CDR3 DNA is TGTGCCTGGAGTTCCCCAGGGATTACTAGCACAGATACGCAGTATTTT.

V is TRBV5-1 and J is TRBJ2-5; TRBD1 matches 10 bases. CDR3 length: 16 residues. The germline gives CDR1 SGHRS, CDR2 YFSETQ. The V segment lost 0 bases and the J segment 1 base; nucleotides outside the gene matches: 3. CDR3 DNA: TGCGCCAGCAGCTTGGCCTGGACAGGGGGCCAAGAGACCCAGTACTTC. Translated: CASSLAWTGGQETQYF. The variable domain in full, completed from reference TRBV5-1 and TRBJ2-5, reads KAGVTQTPRYLIKTRGQQVTLSCSPISGHRSVSWYQQTPGQGLQFLFEYFSETQRNKGNFPGRFSGRQFSNSRSEMNVSTLELGDSALYLCASSLAWTGGQETQYFGPGTRLLVL.

The V call is TRBV18, the J call TRBJ2-3; D gene unclear. V was pared by 8 bases and J by 4 bases, with 16 bases between. The CDR3 consists of 14 residues. Germline V lookup: CDR1 KGHSH, CDR2 LQKENI. The CDR3 bases are TGTGCCAGCGCCCTTCGGAGCGATTCAGATACGCAGTATTTT. It translates to CASALRSDSDTQYF.

The J gene is TRBJ2-2, the V gene TRBV4-2, with 11 bases that match TRBD2. This CDR3 is 16 amino acids long. Trimming removed 1 base from V and 5 bases from J; junction bases left unmatched: 3. From germline, CDR1 is LGHNA and CDR2 YNFKEQ. The CDR3 sequence is CASSQVAGGPTGELFF. CDR3 DNA: TGTGCCAGCAGCCAAGTAGCGGGGGGGCCGACCGGGGAGCTGTTTTTT.